One and the same sample provided the 18 T cell receptor beta chains below, sequenced in a study of T cell changes during pregnancy in multiple sclerosis. This table comes from immunoSEQ multiplex PCR, and its TCRdb copy is limited to in-frame clones, with some not included. The repertoire includes 35,000 to 50,000 clones, roughly nine tenths of them detected once, and roughly 1.1% sits in the top ten. The sequencing used CD4+ T cells from peripheral blood mononuclear cells, collected after pregnancy. The receptors derive from a female donor with multiple sclerosis, enrolled in a pregnancy study.

The V call is TRBV30, the J call TRBJ2-3; 8 nucleotides match TRBD2. The CDR3 loop spans 15 amino acids. Germline lookup yields CDR1 GTSNPN and CDR2 SVGIG (reference sequence). After removal of 0 bases from V and 4 bases from J, the junction contained 6 bases not matched to a gene. The CDR3 region has the DNA TGTGCCTGGAGTGTAGCAGCGGGAGTGGCAGATACGCAGTATTTT. It yields the protein CAWSVAAGVADTQYF.

The rearrangement links TRBV6-5 to TRBJ2-7; D not certain. With 6 bases removed from V and 5 bases from J, the gap between germline ends came to 11 bases. The CDR3 length is 12 residues. CDR1 is MNHEY and CDR2 is SVGAGI in the germline V gene. The chain's CDR3 is CASRSGGDEQYF. The DNA for the CDR3 is TGTGCCAGCAGGTCCGGCGGCGACGAGCAGTACTTC.

The rearrangement links TRBV20-1 to TRBJ2-7, with D hard to call. The germline CDR1 and CDR2 sequences are DFQATT and SNEGSKA (reference sequence). V lost 2 bases and J 1 base, leaving 3 bases between the germline ends. The CDR3 contains 11 residues. CDR3 sequence reads: CSARTSYEQYF. The DNA for the CDR3 is TGCAGTGCTAGAACTTCCTACGAGCAGTACTTC.

V gene TRBV25-1 combines with J gene TRBJ2-7; 7 bases line up with TRBD2. Germline CDR1 reads MGHDK; CDR2 reads SYGVNS. V lost 4 bases to trimming and J lost 2 bases; unmatched junction nucleotides: 5. The CDR3 sequence is 14 residues long. The CDR3: CASSVPGGTYEQYF. CDR3 DNA: TGTGCCAGCAGTGTACCGGGAGGAACCTACGAGCAGTACTTC.

The rearrangement links TRBV6-5 to TRBJ2-5; D gene uncertain. CDR1 and CDR2 from the germline V gene are MNHEY and SVGAGI. The V end was cut by 2 bases, the J end by 4 bases, with 14 bases between. The CDR3 spans 15 residues. CDR3 region: CASSYGEVFGETQYF. The DNA for the CDR3 is TGTGCCAGCAGTTACGGTGAAGTGTTCGGAGAGACCCAGTACTTC.

The rearrangement links TRBV20-1 to TRBJ2-5; the D gene is possibly TRBD2 (5 bases). Trimming took off 8 bases at V and 4 bases at J, with 11 bases between the two ends. CDR1 and CDR2 from the germline V gene are DFQATT and SNEGSKA (reference sequence). This CDR3 has 11 residues. Written as DNA, the CDR3 is TGCAGTCAAGGAGCGGCAGAGACCCAGTACTTC. As protein: CSQGAAETQYF.

This clone was detected only once. The chain combines TRBV7-9 with TRBJ2-7, with TRBD1 matching 9 bases. From germline, CDR1 is SEHNR and CDR2 FQNEAQ (reference sequence). With 3 bases clipped from V and 7 bases from J, the junction kept 10 bases outside the gene matches. The CDR3 runs 15 residues. CDR3 in DNA: TGTGCCAGCAGCTTTACCGGGACAGGGAGTCCAGAGCAGTACTTC. It is translated as CASSFTGTGSPEQYF.

The chain joins TRBV30 to TRBJ2-7, with a weak D call TRBD2 (6 bases). V lost 7 bases, J lost 2 bases, and 18 bases lay in between. The length of the CDR3 is 14 residues. CDR1 and CDR2 from the germline V gene are GTSNPN and SVGIG (reference sequence). The CDR3 DNA reads as TGTGCCTACTACTTATCGGCGGGACCCTACGAGCAGTACTTC. Translation: CAYYLSAGPYEQYF. Complete variable domain (other parts from reference TRBV30 and TRBJ2-7): SQTIHQWPATLVQPVGSPLSLECTVEGTSNPNLYWYRQAAGRGLQLLFYSVGIGQISSEVPQNLSASRPQDRQFILSSKKLLLSDSGFYLCAYYLSAGPYEQYFGPGTRLTVT.

The rearrangement uses TRBV19 and TRBJ2-1; the D gene is possibly TRBD2 (6 bases). The V end was cut by 3 bases, the J end by 5 bases, with 11 bases between. This CDR3 region has 14 residues. Germline CDR1 and CDR2: LNHDA and SQIVND (reference sequence). Here the CDR3 reads CASSMSSANNEQFF. In DNA, the CDR3 is TGTGCCAGTAGTATGTCTAGCGCGAACAATGAGCAGTTCTTC.

The V gene is TRBV6-5, the J gene TRBJ2-2, with a tentative D call TRBD2 (6 bases). CDR1 and CDR2 from the germline V gene are MNHEY and SVGAGI. This CDR3 is built from 15 residues. V was pared by 6 bases and J by 8 bases, with 19 bases between. CDR3 bases: TGTGCCAGCAGCCGCGGACCCGGGGGAAAAGGGGAGCTGTTTTTT. It codes for CASSRGPGGKGELFF.

V gene TRBV4-2 combines with J gene TRBJ1-3; TRBD1 might be the D (5 bases). CDR3 size: 14 residues. Germline values: CDR1 LGHNA, CDR2 YNFKEQ. V lost 7 bases and J lost 7, with 17 bases in between. CDR3 in DNA: TGTGCCAGCACCCATAGTTGGGGGGACAACACCATATATTTT. Amino acid sequence: CASTHSWGDNTIYF.

The V call is TRBV10-3, the J call TRBJ2-3; 7 positions agree with TRBD2. From germline, CDR1 is ENHRY and CDR2 SYGVKD. The CDR3 covers 16 residues. Germline trimming cut 0 bases from V and 2 bases from J; bases unmatched to any gene: 5. CDR3 nucleotide sequence: TGTGCCATCAGTGAGTCCCCGGGAGGTCCCACAGATACGCAGTATTTT. It encodes CAISESPGGPTDTQYF.

The rearrangement links TRBV9 to TRBJ2-7; the match to TRBD2 covers 7 bases. The ends lost 0 bases at V and 4 bases at J; junction bases unmatched: 7. Per germline, CDR1 SGDLS and CDR2 YYNGEE. The CDR3 runs to 15 residues. The CDR3 region has the DNA TGTGCCAGCAGCGTAGACGGAGCGGGGAGTTACGAGCAGTACTTC. It translates to CASSVDGAGSYEQYF.

J is TRBJ2-5 and V is TRBV30; tentative D call: TRBD2 (5 bases). Looked up from germline, CDR1 is GTSNPN and CDR2 is SVGIG (reference sequence). The V end was cut by 0 bases, the J end by 4 bases, with 9 bases between. The CDR3 length is 13 residues. The CDR3 loop is CAWSVATRETQYF. CDR3 nucleotide sequence: TGTGCCTGGAGTGTGGCTACTAGAGAGACCCAGTACTTC.

The V call is TRBV5-1, the J call TRBJ2-5; 10 nucleotides line up with TRBD2. The CDR3 consists of 16 residues. The ends lost 3 bases at V and 1 base at J; junction bases unmatched: 6. Germline CDR1 is SGHRS and CDR2 is YFSETQ. The DNA of the CDR3 is TGCGCCAGCAGCTCTTGGACTAGCGGAGCCCAAGAGACCCAGTACTTC. This encodes CASSSWTSGAQETQYF.

This chain links TRBV7-7 with TRBJ2-4; TRBD2 might be the D (7 bases). V lost 5 bases and J 4 bases, leaving 18 bases between the germline ends. Germline values: CDR1 SSHAT, CDR2 FNYEAQ (reference sequence). The CDR3 is made up of 16 amino acids. This CDR3 reads CASSPKQGGRKNIQYF. CDR3 DNA: TGTGCCAGCAGCCCAAAACAGGGAGGGAGAAAAAACATTCAGTACTTC.

The table lists this clone with a few counts. The chain employs TRBV27 and TRBJ1-1; weak D call: TRBD1 (5 bases). There are 11 residues in the CDR3. V was shortened by 4 bases and J by 5 bases, with 5 bases between the two germline ends. Germline V CDR1 and CDR2: MNHEY, SMNVEV (reference sequence). The CDR3 DNA reads TGTGCCAGCAGTTCAGGGACTGAAGCTTTCTTT. Protein: CASSSGTEAFF.

V and J are TRBV5-6 and TRBJ1-5, with D tentatively TRBD1 (6 bases). The CDR3 has 19 residues. Between the trimmed V and J ends, which lost 3 bases and 1 base, there was a span of 23 bases. Germline CDR1 SGHDT, CDR2 YYEEEE. This chain's CDR3 is CASSYRAAKTGKSNQPQHF. The CDR3 bases are TGTGCCAGCAGCTACCGAGCGGCCAAAACAGGGAAGAGCAATCAGCCCCAGCATTTT.